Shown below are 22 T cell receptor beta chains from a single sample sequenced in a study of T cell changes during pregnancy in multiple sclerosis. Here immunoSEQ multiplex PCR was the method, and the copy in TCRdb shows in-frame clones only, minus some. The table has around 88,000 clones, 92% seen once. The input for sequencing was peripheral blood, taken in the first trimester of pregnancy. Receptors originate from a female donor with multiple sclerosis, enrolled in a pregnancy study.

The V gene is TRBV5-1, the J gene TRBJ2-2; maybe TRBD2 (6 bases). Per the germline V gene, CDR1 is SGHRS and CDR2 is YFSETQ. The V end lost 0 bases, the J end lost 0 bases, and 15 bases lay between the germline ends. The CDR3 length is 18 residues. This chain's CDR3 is CASSLAVGGLTNTGELFF. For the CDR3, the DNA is TGCGCCAGCAGCTTGGCCGTGGGGGGTTTGACGAACACCGGGGAGCTGTTTTTT.

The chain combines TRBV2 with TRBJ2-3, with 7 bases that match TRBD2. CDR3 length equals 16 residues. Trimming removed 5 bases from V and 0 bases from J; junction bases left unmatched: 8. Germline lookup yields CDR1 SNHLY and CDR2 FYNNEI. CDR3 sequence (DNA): TGTGCCAGCAGTCCAGTACTAGCGCCAAGCACAGATACGCAGTATTTT. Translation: CASSPVLAPSTDTQYF.

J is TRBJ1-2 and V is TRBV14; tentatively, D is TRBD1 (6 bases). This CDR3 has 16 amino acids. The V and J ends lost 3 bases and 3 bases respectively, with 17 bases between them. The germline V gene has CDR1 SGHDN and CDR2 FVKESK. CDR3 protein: CASSQPGRTDHYGYTF. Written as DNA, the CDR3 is TGTGCCAGCAGCCAGCCGGGCCGGACAGATCACTATGGCTACACCTTC.

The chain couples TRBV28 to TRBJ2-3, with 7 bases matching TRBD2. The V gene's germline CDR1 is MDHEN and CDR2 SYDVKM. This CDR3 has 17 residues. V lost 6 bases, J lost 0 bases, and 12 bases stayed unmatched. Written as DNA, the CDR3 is TGTGCCAGCAGCCCCGTTAGTGGGCGGGGGAGCACAGATACGCAGTATTTT. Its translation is CASSPVSGRGSTDTQYF.

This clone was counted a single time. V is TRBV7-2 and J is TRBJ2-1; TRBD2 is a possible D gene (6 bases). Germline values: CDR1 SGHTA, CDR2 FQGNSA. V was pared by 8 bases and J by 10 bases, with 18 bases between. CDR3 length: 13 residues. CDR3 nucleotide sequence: TGTGCCAGCTCAAAAGGCGGGATGGTAGAGCAGTTCTTC. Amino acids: CASSKGGMVEQFF.

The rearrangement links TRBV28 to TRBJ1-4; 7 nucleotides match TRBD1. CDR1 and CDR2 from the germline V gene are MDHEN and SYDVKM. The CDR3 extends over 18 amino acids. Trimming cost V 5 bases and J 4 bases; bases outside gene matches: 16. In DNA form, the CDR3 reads TGTGCCAGCAGTCCCTGGATCGCTCAGGGGGGAAGTAATGAAAAACTGTTTTTT. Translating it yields CASSPWIAQGGSNEKLFF.

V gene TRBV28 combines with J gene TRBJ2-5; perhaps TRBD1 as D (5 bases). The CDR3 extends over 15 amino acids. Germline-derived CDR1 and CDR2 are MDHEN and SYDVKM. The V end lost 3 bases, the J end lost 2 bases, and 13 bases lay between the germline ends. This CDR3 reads CASSFLGAPQETQYF. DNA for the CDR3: TGTGCCAGCAGTTTTCTTGGGGCTCCACAAGAGACCCAGTACTTC.

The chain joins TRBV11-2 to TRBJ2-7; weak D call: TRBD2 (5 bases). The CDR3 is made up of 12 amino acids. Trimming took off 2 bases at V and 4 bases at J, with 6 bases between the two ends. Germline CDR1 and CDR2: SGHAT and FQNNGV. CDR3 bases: TGTGCCAGCAGCTTATCGGGGTACGAGCAGTACTTC. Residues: CASSLSGYEQYF.

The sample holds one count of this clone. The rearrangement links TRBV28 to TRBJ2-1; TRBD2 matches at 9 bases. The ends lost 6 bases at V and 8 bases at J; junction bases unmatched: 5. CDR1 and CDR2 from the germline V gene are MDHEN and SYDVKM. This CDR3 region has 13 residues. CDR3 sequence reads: CASRGTSTHEQFF. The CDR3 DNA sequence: TGTGCCAGCAGGGGGACTAGCACCCATGAGCAGTTCTTC. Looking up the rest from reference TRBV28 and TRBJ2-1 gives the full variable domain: DVKVTQSSRYLVKRTGEKVFLECVQDMDHENMFWYRQDPGLGLRLIYFSYDVKMKEKGDIPEGYSVSREKKERFSLILESASTNQTSMYLCASRGTSTHEQFFGPGTRLTVL.

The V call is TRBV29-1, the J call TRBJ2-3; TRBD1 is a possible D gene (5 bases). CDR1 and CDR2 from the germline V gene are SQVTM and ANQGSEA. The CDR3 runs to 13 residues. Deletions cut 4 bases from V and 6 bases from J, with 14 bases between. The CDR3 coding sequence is TGCAGCGTTGGCCGGTGGGGCATTGATACGCAGTATTTT. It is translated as CSVGRWGIDTQYF.

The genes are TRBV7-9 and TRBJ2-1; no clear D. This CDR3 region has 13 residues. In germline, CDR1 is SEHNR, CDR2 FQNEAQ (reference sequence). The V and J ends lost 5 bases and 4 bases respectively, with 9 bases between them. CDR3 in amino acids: CASSPTPYNEQFF. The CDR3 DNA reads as TGTGCCAGCAGCCCCACACCTTACAATGAGCAGTTCTTC.

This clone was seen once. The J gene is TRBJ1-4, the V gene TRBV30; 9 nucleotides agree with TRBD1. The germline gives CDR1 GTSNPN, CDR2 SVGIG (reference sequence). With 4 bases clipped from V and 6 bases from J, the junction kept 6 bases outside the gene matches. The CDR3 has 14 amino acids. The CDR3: CAWNRQGEHEKLFF. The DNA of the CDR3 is TGTGCCTGGAACCGACAGGGGGAACATGAAAAACTGTTTTTT.

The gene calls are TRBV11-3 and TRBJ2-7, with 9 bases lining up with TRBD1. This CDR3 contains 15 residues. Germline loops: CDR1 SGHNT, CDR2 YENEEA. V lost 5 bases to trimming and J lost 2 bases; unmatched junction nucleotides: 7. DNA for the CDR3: TGTGCCAGCAGCCGAGGGACAGGGAATACCTACGAGCAGTACTTC. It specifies CASSRGTGNTYEQYF. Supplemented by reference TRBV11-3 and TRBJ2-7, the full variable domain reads EAGVVQSPRYKIIEKKQPVAFWCNPISGHNTLYWYLQNLGQGPELLIRYENEEAVDDSQLPKDRFSAERLKGVDSTLKIQPAELGDSAVYLCASSRGTGNTYEQYFGPGTRLTVT.

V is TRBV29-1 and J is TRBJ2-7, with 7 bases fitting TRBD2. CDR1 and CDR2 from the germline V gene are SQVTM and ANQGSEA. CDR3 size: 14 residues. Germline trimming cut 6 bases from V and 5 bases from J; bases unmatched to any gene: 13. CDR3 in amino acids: CSVGGSRLGHEQYF. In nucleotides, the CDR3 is TGCAGCGTGGGGGGGAGTAGGCTGGGACACGAGCAGTACTTC.

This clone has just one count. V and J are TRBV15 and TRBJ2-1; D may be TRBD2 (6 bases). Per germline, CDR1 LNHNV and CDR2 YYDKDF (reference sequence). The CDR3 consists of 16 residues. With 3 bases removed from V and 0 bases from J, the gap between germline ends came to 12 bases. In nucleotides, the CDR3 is TGTGCCACCAGCAGGAGCGGGTGGAGCTCCTACAATGAGCAGTTCTTC. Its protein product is CATSRSGWSSYNEQFF.

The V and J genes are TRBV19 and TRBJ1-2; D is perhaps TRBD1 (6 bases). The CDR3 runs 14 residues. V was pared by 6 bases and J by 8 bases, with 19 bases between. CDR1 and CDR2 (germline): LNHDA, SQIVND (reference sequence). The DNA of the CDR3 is TGTGCCAGTAGACACAGGGAGAGCGTGGGCGGCTACACCTTC. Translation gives CASRHRESVGGYTF.

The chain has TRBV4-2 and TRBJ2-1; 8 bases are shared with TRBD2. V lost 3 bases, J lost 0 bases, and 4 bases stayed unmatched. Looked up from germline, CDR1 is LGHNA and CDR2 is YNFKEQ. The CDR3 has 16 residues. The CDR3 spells CASSQNSGVSYNEQFF. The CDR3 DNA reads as TGTGCCAGCAGCCAGAATAGCGGGGTCTCCTACAATGAGCAGTTCTTC.

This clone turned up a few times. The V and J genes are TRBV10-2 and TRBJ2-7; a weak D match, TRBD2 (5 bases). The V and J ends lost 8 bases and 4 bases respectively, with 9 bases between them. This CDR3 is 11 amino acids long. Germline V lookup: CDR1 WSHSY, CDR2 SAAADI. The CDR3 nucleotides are TGCGCCAGCGGGAGCCCTTACGAGCAGTACTTC. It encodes CASGSPYEQYF.

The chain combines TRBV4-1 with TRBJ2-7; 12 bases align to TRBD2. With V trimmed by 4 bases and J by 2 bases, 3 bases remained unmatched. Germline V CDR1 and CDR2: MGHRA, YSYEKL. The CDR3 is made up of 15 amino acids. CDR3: CASSPLAGGPYEQYF. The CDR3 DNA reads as TGCGCCAGCAGCCCTCTAGCGGGAGGGCCCTACGAGCAGTACTTC.

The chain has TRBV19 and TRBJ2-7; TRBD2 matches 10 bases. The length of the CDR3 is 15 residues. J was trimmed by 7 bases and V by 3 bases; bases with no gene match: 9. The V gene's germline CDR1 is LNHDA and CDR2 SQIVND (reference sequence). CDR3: CASSISLAGVEEQYF. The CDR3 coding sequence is TGTGCCAGTAGTATTTCCCTAGCGGGAGTTGAAGAGCAGTACTTC.

CDR3 region: CASSQDIPVAGYTF. In nucleotides, the CDR3 is TGTGCCAGCAGCCAAGACATCCCAGTGGCCGGCTACACCTTC. The V gene is TRBV14, the J gene TRBJ1-2; the D is unclear. The length of the CDR3 is 14 residues. Between the trimmed V and J ends, which lost 0 bases and 8 bases, there was a span of 13 bases. CDR1 and CDR2 from the germline V gene are SGHDN and FVKESK.

CDR3: CASSPTGNQPQHF. The CDR3 nucleotides read TGTGCCAGCTCACCGACAGGGAATCAGCCCCAGCATTTT. The chain uses TRBV18 and TRBJ1-5; 7 nucleotides match TRBD1. The V gene's germline CDR1 is KGHSH and CDR2 LQKENI. V lost 3 bases, J lost 4 bases, and 0 bases stayed unmatched. The CDR3 extends over 13 amino acids.